The 7 T cell receptor beta chains presented below share a single source sample, sequenced in a study of cytotoxic CD8 clonotypes in ibrutinib-treated CLL. Libraries were prepared by immunoSEQ multiplex PCR; TCRdb keeps only in-frame clonotypes and omits some of them. The sample lists fewer than 400,000 clones, 67% occurring once. This specimen was PBMCs, taken after 36 months of ibrutinib treatment. These receptors were obtained from a human donor with chronic lymphocytic leukemia.

This chain uses TRBV5-4 with TRBJ2-7; D uncertain. Per germline, CDR1 SGHNT and CDR2 YYREEE (reference sequence). The CDR3 totals 14 residues. V lost 0 bases and J 1 base, leaving 8 bases between the germline ends. CDR3 loop: CASSLGAASYEQYF. The CDR3 DNA is TGTGCCAGCAGCTTGGGGGCGGCTTCCTACGAGCAGTACTTC.

There are a few counts of this clone. This chain uses TRBV18 with TRBJ1-2, with unresolved D. CDR1 and CDR2 from the germline V gene are KGHSH and LQKENI. This CDR3 spans 14 amino acids. The V and J ends lost 2 bases and 0 bases respectively, with 7 bases between them. The CDR3 region has the DNA TGTGCCAGCTCACCAACAGCCGCTAACTATGGCTACACCTTC. It encodes CASSPTAANYGYTF. The whole variable domain, filled in from reference TRBV18 and TRBJ1-2, reads NAGVMQNPRHLVRRRGQEARLRCSPMKGHSHVYWYRQLPEEGLKFMVYLQKENIIDESGMPKERFSAEFPKEGPSILRIQQVVRGDSAAYFCASSPTAANYGYTFGSGTRLTVV.

This clone has more than one count but fewer than ten. The chain carries TRBV7-2 and TRBJ2-5; D possibly corresponds to TRBD1 (6 bases). Germline CDR1 is SGHTA and CDR2 is FQGNSA. Trimming shortened V by 2 bases and J by 5 bases, and 12 bases separated the two germline ends. The length of the CDR3 is 14 residues. CDR3 bases: TGTGCCAGCAGCTTAACACAGGGTTTCGAGACCCAGTACTTC. Its protein product is CASSLTQGFETQYF.

This clone was counted once. This rearrangement joins TRBV7-9 to TRBJ2-5; 8 bases map to TRBD1. The junction had 7 bases not matched to a gene; V was cut back by 3 bases and J by 1 base. The CDR3 covers 16 residues. The germline V gene encodes CDR1 SEHNR and CDR2 FQNEAQ (reference sequence). For the CDR3, the DNA is TGTGCCAGCAGCTTCGTATTTGGACAGGGCCAAGAGACCCAGTACTTC. This gives the protein CASSFVFGQGQETQYF.

The rearrangement links TRBV6-5 to TRBJ2-1; TRBD2 matches at 7 bases. Losses at the gene ends were 6 bases for V and 10 bases for J; bases not matched to a gene: 3. This CDR3 is built from 11 residues. CDR1 MNHEY and CDR2 SVGAGI come from the germline V gene. In DNA, the CDR3 is TGTGCCAGCAGCCATAGCGGGGAGCAGTTCTTC. This gives the protein CASSHSGEQFF.

This clone turned up a few times. V is TRBV4-1 and J is TRBJ2-7, with 7 bases that match TRBD1. The CDR3 runs 12 residues. Germline assignment: CDR1 MGHRA and CDR2 YSYEKL. The V and J ends lost 1 base and 6 bases, in that order; junction bases with no gene match: 0. CDR3 in DNA: TGCGCCAGCAGCCAAGGACAGGGCGAGCAGTACTTC. It translates to CASSQGQGEQYF.

V and J are TRBV7-2 and TRBJ2-2; 13 nucleotides agree with TRBD2. Germline assignment: CDR1 SGHTA and CDR2 FQGNSA. The V and J ends lost 1 base and 5 bases, in that order; junction bases with no gene match: 10. The CDR3 totals 19 residues. CDR3: CASSLVYGLAGVGTGELFF. The CDR3 coding sequence is TGTGCCAGCAGCTTAGTTTACGGACTAGCGGGAGTTGGTACCGGGGAGCTGTTTTTT.